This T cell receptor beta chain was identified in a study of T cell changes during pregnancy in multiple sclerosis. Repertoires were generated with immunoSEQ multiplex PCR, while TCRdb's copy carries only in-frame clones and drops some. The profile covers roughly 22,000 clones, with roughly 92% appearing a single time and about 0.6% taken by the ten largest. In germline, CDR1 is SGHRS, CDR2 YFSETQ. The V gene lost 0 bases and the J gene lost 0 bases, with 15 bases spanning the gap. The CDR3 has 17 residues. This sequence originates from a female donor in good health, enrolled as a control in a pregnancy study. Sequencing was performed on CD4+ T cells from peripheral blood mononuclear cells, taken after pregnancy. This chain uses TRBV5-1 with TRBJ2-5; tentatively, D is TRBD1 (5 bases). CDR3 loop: CASSLGQGPPYQETQYF. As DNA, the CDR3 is TGCGCCAGCAGCTTGGGCCAGGGCCCCCCGTACCAAGAGACCCAGTACTTC. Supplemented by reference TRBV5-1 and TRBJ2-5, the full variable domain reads KAGVTQTPRYLIKTRGQQVTLSCSPISGHRSVSWYQQTPGQGLQFLFEYFSETQRNKGNFPGRFSGRQFSNSRSEMNVSTLELGDSALYLCASSLGQGPPYQETQYFGPGTRLLVL.